This TCR beta chain was profiled in a study of pediatric ulcerative colitis. This was a survey-level run. Sequenced by immunoSEQ multiplex PCR; TCRdb stores in-frame clones only, minus some. The sample carries around 30,000 clones, more than 75% recorded once. At colonoscopy, a blood sample was also collected. The CDR3 extends over 15 amino acids. The junction had 9 bases not matched to a gene; V was cut back by 6 bases and J by 2 bases. Germline CDR1 SGDLS, CDR2 YYNGEE. This chain links TRBV9 with TRBJ2-3; 7 nucleotides match TRBD2. The sequence came from a boy aged 5-17 years with severe ulcerative colitis. The specimen sequenced was blood. CDR3 nucleotides: TGTGCCAGCACCCATGGGGGGGAAGACACAGATACGCAGTATTTT. It encodes CASTHGGEDTDTQYF.